This T cell receptor beta chain came from a study of monozygotic twins with inflammatory bowel disease. Overall study findings and caveats: IBD patients share fewer clonotypes with other people than healthy twins do, especially with disease activity. Neither one strong signal nor one clonotype associated with IBD was supported. Diversity of TCRbeta measured by inverse Simpson was lower in IBD patients than in healthy co-twins.

Concerning this clonotype: Its antigen remains unknown.

TCRdb re-analyzed the 5' RACE reads; it lists each CDR3 protein once, without DNA. Here the sample table reports roughly 160,000 distinct CDR3 sequences. The CDR3 contains 14 residues. Germline V gene sequence: CDR1 LGHDT, CDR2 YNNKEL (reference sequence). The TCR was taken from a human donor with ulcerative colitis or Crohn's disease, or a healthy co-twin of an affected twin (not recorded which). V gene TRBV3-1 combines with J gene TRBJ2-2. The sequenced sample was blood. CDR3 protein: CASTDMLTARELFF.